Following are 7 T cell receptor beta chains from one sample sequenced in a study of shared clonotypes between healthy human individuals. Measured with immunoSEQ multiplex PCR; TCRdb has only the in-frame clones, and not every one. The sample lists approximately 620,000 clones, about 96% occurring once. Specimen: naive CD4+ T cells sorted from blood. Subset given: CD45RA+ positively selected. All receptors come from a woman aged 30 to 39 in good health.

The genes are TRBV5-1 and TRBJ1-1; D is perhaps TRBD1 (6 bases). Per germline, CDR1 SGHRS and CDR2 YFSETQ. With 2 bases removed from V and 4 bases from J, the gap between germline ends came to 15 bases. This CDR3 contains 15 residues. The CDR3 spells CASSLYPGHPTEAFF. The CDR3 DNA sequence: TGCGCCAGCAGCTTATACCCGGGACACCCCACTGAAGCTTTCTTT.

The chain links TRBV6-5 to TRBJ2-7; 11 nucleotides match TRBD2. Germline V gene data show CDR1 as MNHEY and CDR2 as SVGAGI. The junction had 8 bases not matched to a gene; V was cut back by 3 bases and J by 7 bases. This CDR3 region has 15 residues. CDR3 region: CASSYRPLAGGEQYF. The CDR3 nucleotides read TGTGCCAGCAGTTATCGTCCTCTAGCGGGAGGAGAGCAGTACTTC.

The CDR3 bases are TGTGCCAGCAGCCCACAGGACTCACCCCTCCACTTT. It translates to CASSPQDSPLHF. The J gene is TRBJ1-6, the V gene TRBV7-6; TRBD1 might be the D (5 bases). Germline V gene lookup returns CDR1 SGHVS and CDR2 FNYEAQ. The germline V and J ends were trimmed by 5 bases and 10 bases, with 9 bases remaining between them. The length of the CDR3 is 12 residues.

V usage is TRBV14 and J usage is TRBJ2-2; no definite D call. This CDR3 is 13 amino acids long. CDR1 and CDR2 (germline): SGHDN, FVKESK. V lost 4 bases to trimming and J lost 1 base, with 4 bases between them. CDR3 coding DNA: TGTGCCAGCAGCCGTATGAACACCGGGGAGCTGTTTTTT. This translates into CASSRMNTGELFF.

The J gene is TRBJ2-7, the V gene TRBV10-2; D is tentatively TRBD1 or TRBD2 (7 bases each). Germline V gene lookup returns CDR1 WSHSY and CDR2 SAAADI. Between the trimmed V and J ends, which lost 3 bases and 4 bases, there was a span of 10 bases. The length of the CDR3 is 13 residues. The CDR3 sequence is CASSDRGGYEQYF. The DNA of the CDR3 is TGCGCCAGCAGTGACAGGGGGGGGTACGAGCAGTACTTC.

The chain employs TRBV28 and TRBJ2-5; weak D call: TRBD2 (5 bases). The V end lost 3 bases, the J end lost 5 bases, and 10 bases lay between the germline ends. Germline CDR1 is MDHEN and CDR2 is SYDVKM. This CDR3 is 13 amino acids long. The CDR3 is CASSLGATETQYF. The CDR3 bases are TGTGCCAGCAGTTTGGGAGCGACGGAGACCCAGTACTTC.

The chain employs TRBV2 and TRBJ2-6, with no clear D. The germline V gene encodes CDR1 SNHLY and CDR2 FYNNEI. This CDR3 contains 18 residues. V shed 7 bases and J shed 0 bases, with 19 bases lying between them. CDR3 bases: TGTGCCAGCACTGGCAGGCTATATTCGATCTCTGGGGCCAACGTCCTGACTTTC. Its protein product is CASTGRLYSISGANVLTF.